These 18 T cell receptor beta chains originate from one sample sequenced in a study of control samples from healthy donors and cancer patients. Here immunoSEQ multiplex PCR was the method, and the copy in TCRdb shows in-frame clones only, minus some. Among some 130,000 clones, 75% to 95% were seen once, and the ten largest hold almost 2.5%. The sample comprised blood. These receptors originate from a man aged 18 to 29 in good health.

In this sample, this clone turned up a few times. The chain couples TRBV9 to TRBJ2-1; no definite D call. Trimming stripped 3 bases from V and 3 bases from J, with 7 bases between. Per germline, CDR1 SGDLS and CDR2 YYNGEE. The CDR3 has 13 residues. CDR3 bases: TGTGCCAGCAGCGCGTCGGACTACAATGAGCAGTTCTTC. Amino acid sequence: CASSASDYNEQFF.

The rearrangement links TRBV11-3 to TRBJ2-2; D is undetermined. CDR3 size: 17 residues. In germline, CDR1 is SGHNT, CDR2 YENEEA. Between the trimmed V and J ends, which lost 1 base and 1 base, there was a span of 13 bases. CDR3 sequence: CASSLGGLLGNTGELFF. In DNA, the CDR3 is TGTGCCAGCAGCTTAGGGGGTCTGTTGGGGAACACCGGGGAGCTGTTTTTT.

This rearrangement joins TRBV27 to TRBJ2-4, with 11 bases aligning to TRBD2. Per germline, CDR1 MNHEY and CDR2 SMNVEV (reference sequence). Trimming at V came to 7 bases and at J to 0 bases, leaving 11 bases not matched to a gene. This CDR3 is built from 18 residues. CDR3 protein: CASMQGLAALGAKNIQYF. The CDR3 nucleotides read TGTGCCAGCATGCAGGGACTAGCGGCACTGGGAGCCAAAAACATTCAGTACTTC.

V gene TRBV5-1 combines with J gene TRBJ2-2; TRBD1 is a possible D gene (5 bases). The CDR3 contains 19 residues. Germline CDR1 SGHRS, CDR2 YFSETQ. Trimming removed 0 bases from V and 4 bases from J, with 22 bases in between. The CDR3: CASSLEYGRTSKPTGELFF. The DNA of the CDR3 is TGCGCCAGCAGCTTGGAATACGGACGGACATCCAAGCCCACCGGGGAGCTGTTTTTT.

The CDR3 DNA is TGTGCCACCAGTGATTTGGGCCCCTGGGGAGGGAATGAGCAGTTCTTC. This gives the protein CATSDLGPWGGNEQFF. This chain uses TRBV24-1 with TRBJ2-1; 7 positions agree with TRBD2. Germline V gene data show CDR1 as KGHDR and CDR2 as SFDVKD. V lost 0 bases to trimming and J lost 7 bases; unmatched junction nucleotides: 8. The length of the CDR3 is 16 residues.

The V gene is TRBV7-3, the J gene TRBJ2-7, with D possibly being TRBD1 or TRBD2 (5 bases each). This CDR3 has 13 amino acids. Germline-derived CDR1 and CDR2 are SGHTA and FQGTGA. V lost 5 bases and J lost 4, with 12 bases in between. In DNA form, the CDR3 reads TGTGCCAGCAGCCCCGGGACCGTTTACGAGCAGTACGTC. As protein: CASSPGTVYEQYV.

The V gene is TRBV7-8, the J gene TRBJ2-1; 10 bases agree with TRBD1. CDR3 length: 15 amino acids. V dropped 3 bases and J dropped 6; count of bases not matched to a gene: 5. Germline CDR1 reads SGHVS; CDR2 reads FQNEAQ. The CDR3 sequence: CASSLTGGNPNEQFF. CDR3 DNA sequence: TGTGCCAGCAGCTTGACAGGGGGCAACCCCAATGAGCAGTTCTTC.

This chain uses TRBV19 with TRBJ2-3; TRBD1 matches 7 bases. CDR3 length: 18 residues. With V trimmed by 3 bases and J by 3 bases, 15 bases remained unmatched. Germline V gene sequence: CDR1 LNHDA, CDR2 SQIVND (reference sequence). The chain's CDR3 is CASSISPFETGLTDTQYF. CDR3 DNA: TGTGCCAGTAGTATTAGCCCTTTCGAGACAGGGCTTACAGATACGCAGTATTTT.

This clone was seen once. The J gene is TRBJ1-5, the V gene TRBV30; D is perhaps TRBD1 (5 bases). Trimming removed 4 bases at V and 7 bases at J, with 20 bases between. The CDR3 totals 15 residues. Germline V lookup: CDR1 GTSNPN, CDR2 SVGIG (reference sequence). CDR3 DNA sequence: TGTGCCTGGAACCCGGACGGGCTCCGGGGGCAGCCCCAGCATTTT. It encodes CAWNPDGLRGQPQHF.

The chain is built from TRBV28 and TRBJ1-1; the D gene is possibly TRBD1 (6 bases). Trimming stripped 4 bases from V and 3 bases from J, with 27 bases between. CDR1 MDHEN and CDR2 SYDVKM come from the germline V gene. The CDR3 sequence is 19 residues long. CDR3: CASSWGRAIGPPEDTEAFF. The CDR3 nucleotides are TGTGCCAGCAGTTGGGGGCGGGCAATCGGGCCTCCCGAGGACACTGAAGCTTTCTTT.

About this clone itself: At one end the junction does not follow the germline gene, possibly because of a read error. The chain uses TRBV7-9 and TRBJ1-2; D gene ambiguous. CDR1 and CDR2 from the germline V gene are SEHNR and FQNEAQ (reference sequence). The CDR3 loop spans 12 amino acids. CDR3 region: CASSSYNYGYTF. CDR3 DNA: TGTGCCAGCAGTAGTTATAACTATGGCTACACTTTC.

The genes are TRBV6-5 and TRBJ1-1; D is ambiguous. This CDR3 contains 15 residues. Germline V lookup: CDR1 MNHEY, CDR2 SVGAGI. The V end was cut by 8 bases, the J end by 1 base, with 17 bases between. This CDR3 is CASSVGLGTNTEAFF. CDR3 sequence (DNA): TGTGCCAGCTCTGTCGGGCTGGGCACGAACACTGAAGCTTTCTTT.

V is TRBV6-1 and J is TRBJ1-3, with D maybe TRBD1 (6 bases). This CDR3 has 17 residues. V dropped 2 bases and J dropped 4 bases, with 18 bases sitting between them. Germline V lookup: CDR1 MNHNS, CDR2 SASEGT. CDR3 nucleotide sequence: TGTGCCAGCAGTGAAAGGGCAAAGGGGGAAGGCGGAAACACCATATATTTT. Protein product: CASSERAKGEGGNTIYF.

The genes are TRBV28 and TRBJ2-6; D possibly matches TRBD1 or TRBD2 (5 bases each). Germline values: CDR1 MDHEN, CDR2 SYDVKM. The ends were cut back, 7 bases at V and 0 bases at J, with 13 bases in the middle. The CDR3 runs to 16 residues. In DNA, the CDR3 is TGTGCCAGCACCGGGACGGAATCCTCTGGGGCCAACGTCCTGACTTTC. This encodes CASTGTESSGANVLTF.

For the CDR3, the DNA is TGTGCCAGCAGCCGCCCGGGACAGTCCTACGAGCAGTACTTC. It yields the protein CASSRPGQSYEQYF. V is TRBV7-8 and J is TRBJ2-7; 7 bases align to TRBD1. V lost 5 bases, J lost 1 base, and 5 bases stayed unmatched. The CDR3 is made up of 14 amino acids. In germline, CDR1 is SGHVS, CDR2 FQNEAQ. The full variable domain, rest sourced from reference TRBV7-8 and TRBJ2-7, is GAGVSQSPRYKVAKRGQDVALRCDPISGHVSLFWYQQALGQGPEFLTYFQNEAQLDKSGLPSDRFFAERPEGSVSTLKIQRTQQEDSAVYLCASSRPGQSYEQYFGPGTRLTVT.

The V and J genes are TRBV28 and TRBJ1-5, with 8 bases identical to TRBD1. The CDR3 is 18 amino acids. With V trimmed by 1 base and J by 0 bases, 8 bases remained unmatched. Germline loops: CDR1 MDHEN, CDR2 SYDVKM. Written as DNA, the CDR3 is TGTGCCAGCAGTTTATTCGCAGGGGGCCACAATAGCAATCAGCCCCAGCATTTT. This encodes CASSLFAGGHNSNQPQHF. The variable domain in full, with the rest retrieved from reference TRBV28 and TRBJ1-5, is DVKVTQSSRYLVKRTGEKVFLECVQDMDHENMFWYRQDPGLGLRLIYFSYDVKMKEKGDIPEGYSVSREKKERFSLILESASTNQTSMYLCASSLFAGGHNSNQPQHFGDGTRLSIL.

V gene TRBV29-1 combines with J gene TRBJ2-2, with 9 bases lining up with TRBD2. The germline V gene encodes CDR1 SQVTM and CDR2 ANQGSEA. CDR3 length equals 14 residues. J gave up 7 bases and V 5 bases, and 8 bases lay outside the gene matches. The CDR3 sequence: CSVTGTSPRGELFF. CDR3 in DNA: TGCAGCGTTACCGGGACTAGCCCTCGCGGGGAGCTGTTTTTT.

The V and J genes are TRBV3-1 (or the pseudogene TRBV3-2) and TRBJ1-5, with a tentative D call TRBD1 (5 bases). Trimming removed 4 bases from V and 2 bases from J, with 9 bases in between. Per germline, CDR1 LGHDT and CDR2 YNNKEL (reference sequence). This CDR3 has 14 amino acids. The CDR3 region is CASSPRGGNQPQHF. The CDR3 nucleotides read TGTGCCAGCAGCCCCCGAGGGGGCAATCAGCCCCAGCATTTT.